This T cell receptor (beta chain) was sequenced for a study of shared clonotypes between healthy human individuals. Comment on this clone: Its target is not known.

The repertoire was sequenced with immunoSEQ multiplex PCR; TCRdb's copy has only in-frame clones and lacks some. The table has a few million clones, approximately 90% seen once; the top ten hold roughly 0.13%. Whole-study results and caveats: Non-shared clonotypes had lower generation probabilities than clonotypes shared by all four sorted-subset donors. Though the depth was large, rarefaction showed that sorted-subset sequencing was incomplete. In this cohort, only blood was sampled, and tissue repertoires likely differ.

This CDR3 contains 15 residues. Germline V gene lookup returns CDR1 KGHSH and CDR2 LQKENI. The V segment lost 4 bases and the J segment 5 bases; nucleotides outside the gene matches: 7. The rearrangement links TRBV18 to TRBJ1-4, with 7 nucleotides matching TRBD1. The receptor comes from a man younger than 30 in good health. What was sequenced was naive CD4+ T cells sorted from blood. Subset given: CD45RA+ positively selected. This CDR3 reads CASSLQGYGNEKLFF. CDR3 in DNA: TGTGCCAGCTCACTACAGGGGTATGGCAATGAAAAACTGTTTTTT.